One sample yielded the 23 T cell receptor beta chains listed below, sequenced in a study of blood T cell repertoires in COVID-19 (dated by TCRdb to about 2020). Preparation of the library involved the immunoSEQ multiplex PCR assay. The table comes from immuneACCESS by way of TCRdb, which keeps in-frame sequences with V and J called. Part of the clones is missing from these tables; in studies checked, under half for an unresolved V gene and the rest for unknown reasons. In this sample the table shows some 330,000 clones, around 90% of which occur a single time. In total, the top ten clones hold about 18% of the sample. The sequencing sample was made of PBMCs or T cells enriched from blood (not recorded which). The source of these receptors is a woman aged 25 to 45 who had recovered from COVID-19.

The chain uses TRBV10-3 and TRBJ1-5; D is ambiguous. Germline-derived CDR1 and CDR2 are ENHRY and SYGVKD. This CDR3 has 14 residues. The germline V and J ends were trimmed by 3 bases and 3 bases, with 9 bases remaining between them. As DNA, the CDR3 is TGTGCCATCAGTGAAGAGGGAACCAATCAGCCCCAGCATTTT. Protein: CAISEEGTNQPQHF.

The genes are TRBV11-2 and TRBJ2-7, with 11 bases identical to TRBD1. V lost 0 bases and J lost 4; bases outside the gene matches: 11. CDR1 is SGHAT and CDR2 is FQNNGV in the germline V gene. This CDR3 is 18 amino acids long. The CDR3 protein is CASSLDRSSGTGGYEQYF. The CDR3 nucleotides are TGTGCCAGCAGCTTAGATCGGAGTTCGGGGACAGGGGGGTACGAGCAGTACTTC.

The V call is TRBV30, the J call TRBJ1-2, with 7 bases fitting TRBD1. Germline CDR1 reads GTSNPN; CDR2 reads SVGIG (reference sequence). V lost 1 base to trimming and J lost 4 bases; unmatched junction nucleotides: 3. The CDR3 covers 13 residues. The CDR3 spells CAWSGTGSYGYTF. For the CDR3, the DNA is TGTGCCTGGAGTGGGACAGGCTCCTATGGCTACACCTTC.

This chain uses TRBV24-1 with TRBJ1-2; a weak D match, TRBD1 (5 bases). In germline, CDR1 is KGHDR, CDR2 SFDVKD. Trimming removed 6 bases from V and 6 bases from J, with 16 bases in between. The CDR3 is 14 amino acids. CDR3: CATSYSSGEHGYTF. For the CDR3, the DNA is TGTGCCACCAGTTATTCTTCGGGGGAGCATGGCTACACCTTC.

The CDR3 here is CASSRDSPNGNQPQHF. Written as DNA, the CDR3 is TGCGCCAGCAGCAGAGACAGCCCTAATGGCAATCAGCCCCAGCATTTT. V gene TRBV5-1 combines with J gene TRBJ1-5; D is possibly TRBD1 (5 bases). V was cut by 4 bases and J by 2 bases, with 16 bases left in between. Looked up from germline, CDR1 is SGHRS and CDR2 is YFSETQ. CDR3 size: 16 residues.

The genes are TRBV19 and TRBJ1-1, with D possibly TRBD1 on 6 matching bases. V gave up 2 bases and J gave up 4 bases, with 11 bases separating them. The CDR3 totals 14 residues. Looked up from germline, CDR1 is LNHDA and CDR2 is SQIVND (reference sequence). CDR3 bases: TGTGCCAGTAGTATACACAGGGATGGCACTGAAGCTTTCTTT. Protein: CASSIHRDGTEAFF.

The V and J genes are TRBV28 and TRBJ1-2, with D maybe TRBD1 (5 bases). Germline-derived CDR1 and CDR2 are MDHEN and SYDVKM. The V and J ends lost 2 bases and 5 bases respectively, with 15 bases between them. This CDR3 is 15 amino acids long. The CDR3 reads CASSLQGPSFYGYTF. The CDR3 DNA follows: TGTGCCAGCAGTTTACAGGGCCCTTCCTTTTATGGCTACACCTTC.

This clone was counted only a few times. The V call is TRBV7-9, the J call TRBJ2-1, with D possibly TRBD1 on 6 matching bases. The CDR3 spans 17 residues. V lost 5 bases and J lost 6, with 23 bases in between. Germline V gene sequence: CDR1 SEHNR, CDR2 FQNEAQ (reference sequence). CDR3 loop: CASSLPRRLGGINEQFF. DNA for the CDR3: TGTGCCAGCAGCCTACCCAGGCGTCTAGGGGGTATCAATGAGCAGTTCTTC.

The chain has TRBV28 and TRBJ2-1; D is unclear. Germline values: CDR1 MDHEN, CDR2 SYDVKM. There are 14 residues in the CDR3. V lost 6 bases to trimming and J lost 4 bases, with 13 bases between them. Here the CDR3 reads CASSPATPYNEQFF. The DNA for the CDR3 is TGTGCCAGCAGCCCCGCGACACCGTACAATGAGCAGTTCTTC.

The genes are TRBV18 and TRBJ1-1; D is unresolved. Germline CDR1 is KGHSH and CDR2 is LQKENI. V was pared by 2 bases and J by 2 bases, with 6 bases between. The CDR3 extends over 13 amino acids. DNA of the CDR3: TGTGCCAGCTCACCAAACAGCAACACTGAAGCTTTCTTT. This gives the protein CASSPNSNTEAFF.

The chain couples TRBV2 to TRBJ1-2; 8 nucleotides match TRBD1. Germline assignment: CDR1 SNHLY and CDR2 FYNNEI. This CDR3 is 15 amino acids long. After removal of 5 bases from V and 3 bases from J, the junction contained 8 bases not matched to a gene. CDR3 sequence: CASSIRQGADYGYTF. The DNA for the CDR3 is TGTGCCAGCAGTATACGGCAGGGGGCCGACTATGGCTACACCTTC.

This clone occurred once. The chain carries TRBV11-3 and TRBJ1-6; TRBD1 matches 7 bases. From germline, CDR1 is SGHNT and CDR2 YENEEA. This CDR3 is built from 17 residues. Trimming at V came to 5 bases and at J to 8 bases, leaving 15 bases not matched to a gene. The CDR3 sequence is CASSQEGATGTDSPLHF. The CDR3 DNA is TGTGCCAGCAGCCAGGAAGGGGCGACAGGGACGGATTCACCCCTCCACTTT. The variable domain in full, completed from reference TRBV11-3 and TRBJ1-6, reads EAGVVQSPRYKIIEKKQPVAFWCNPISGHNTLYWYLQNLGQGPELLIRYENEEAVDDSQLPKDRFSAERLKGVDSTLKIQPAELGDSAVYLCASSQEGATGTDSPLHFGNGTRLTVT.

The chain recombines TRBV19 with TRBJ2-1, with 16 bases identical to TRBD2. The germline V gene has CDR1 LNHDA and CDR2 SQIVND (reference sequence). There are 17 residues in the CDR3. With V trimmed by 5 bases and J by 7 bases, 8 bases remained unmatched. The CDR3, as DNA: TGTGCCAGTAGTCCCAGGGGACTAGCGGGAGGGGGTAATGAGCAGTTCTTC. Its protein product is CASSPRGLAGGGNEQFF.

The chain has TRBV18 and TRBJ2-1, with TRBD2 matching over 11 bases. Germline CDR1 reads KGHSH; CDR2 reads LQKENI. The CDR3 has 17 amino acids. V was clipped by 3 bases and J by 6 bases; unmatched bases: 10. The CDR3 nucleotides are TGTGCCAGCTCACCCCGCTGGGATCTAGCGGGGGGCAATGAGCAGTTCTTC. This translates into CASSPRWDLAGGNEQFF.

The J gene is TRBJ1-1, the V gene TRBV5-4; D is perhaps TRBD1 (6 bases). Trimming removed 6 bases from V and 6 bases from J, with 18 bases in between. The CDR3 runs 14 residues. Germline CDR1 SGHNT, CDR2 YYREEE (reference sequence). The CDR3 coding sequence is TGTGCCAGCACTTGGAGGGGGGGGGCCGCTGAAGCTTTCTTT. Protein sequence: CASTWRGGAAEAFF.

This clone was recorded once. The chain employs TRBV5-1 and TRBJ2-7, with 9 positions matching TRBD2. Germline CDR1 and CDR2: SGHRS and YFSETQ. Trimming at V came to 0 bases and at J to 4 bases, leaving 5 bases not matched to a gene. The CDR3 sequence is 15 residues long. CDR3 sequence: CASSLGGGAKYEQYF. CDR3 bases: TGCGCCAGCAGCTTGGGCGGGGGGGCCAAATACGAGCAGTACTTC.

V usage is TRBV5-4 and J usage is TRBJ2-3; 7 bases fit TRBD1. The germline V gene has CDR1 SGHNT and CDR2 YYREEE (reference sequence). With V trimmed by 4 bases and J by 1 base, 6 bases remained unmatched. The CDR3 loop spans 15 amino acids. Written as DNA, the CDR3 is TGTGCCAGCAGCCTTGACAGGGAACGCACAGATACGCAGTATTTT. Encoded protein: CASSLDRERTDTQYF. The full variable domain, in which reference TRBV5-4 and TRBJ2-3 provide the parts outside the CDR3, is ETGVTQSPTHLIKTRGQQVTLRCSSQSGHNTVSWYQQALGQGPQFIFQYYREEENGRGNFPPRFSGLQFPNYSSELNVNALELDDSALYLCASSLDRERTDTQYFGPGTRLTVL.

This chain joins TRBV24-1 and TRBJ2-7; D uncertain. The CDR3 spans 16 residues. V gave up 0 bases and J gave up 2 bases, with 13 bases separating them. Germline CDR1 KGHDR, CDR2 SFDVKD. The CDR3 DNA sequence: TGTGCCACCAGTGATTTGATTGGCAGGCGAACCTACGAGCAGTACTTC. It specifies CATSDLIGRRTYEQYF.

This clone was seen just once. This chain links TRBV6-5 with TRBJ1-5, with TRBD1 matching over 7 bases. The V gene's germline CDR1 is MNHEY and CDR2 SVGAGI. CDR3 length equals 13 residues. J gave up 4 bases and V 7 bases, and 4 bases lay outside the gene matches. For the CDR3, the DNA is TGTGCCAGCAAGGGGACAGATAATCAGCCCCAGCATTTT. Its translation: CASKGTDNQPQHF.

The DNA of the CDR3 is TGTGCCAGCAGCTGGTCGACAGGGGATTATCCCCAGCATTTT. Its translation is CASSWSTGDYPQHF. V and J are TRBV28 and TRBJ1-5; 8 bases are shared with TRBD1. CDR3 length: 14 residues. Per germline, CDR1 MDHEN and CDR2 SYDVKM. V gave up 6 bases and J gave up 10 bases; unmatched junction bases: 11.

Here the CDR3 DNA reads TGTGCCAGTCGGATCGGACTCCCAGAGAATACGCAGTATTTT. Its protein is CASRIGLPENTQYF. This chain connects TRBV18 to TRBJ2-3, with D maybe TRBD2 (5 bases). Germline CDR1 reads KGHSH; CDR2 reads LQKENI. The CDR3 has 14 amino acids. The V end was cut by 9 bases, the J end by 7 bases, with 20 bases between.

The chain joins TRBV6-2 or TRBV6-3 to TRBJ2-3; D not certain. V was shortened by 5 bases and J by 0 bases, with 6 bases between the two germline ends. Looked up from germline, CDR1 is MNHEY and CDR2 is SVGEGT. This CDR3 has 13 residues. CDR3 loop: CASSQTSTDTQYF. In DNA form, the CDR3 reads TGTGCCAGCAGTCAGACTAGCACAGATACGCAGTATTTT.

The chain joins TRBV29-1 to TRBJ2-3, with D possibly TRBD1 on 6 matching bases. The CDR3 runs 13 residues. Trimming shortened V by 7 bases and J by 2 bases, and 13 bases separated the two germline ends. From germline, CDR1 is SQVTM and CDR2 ANQGSEA. CDR3 sequence reads: CSASTGTTDTQYF. The CDR3 DNA sequence: TGCAGCGCTTCTACAGGGACCACAGATACGCAGTATTTT.